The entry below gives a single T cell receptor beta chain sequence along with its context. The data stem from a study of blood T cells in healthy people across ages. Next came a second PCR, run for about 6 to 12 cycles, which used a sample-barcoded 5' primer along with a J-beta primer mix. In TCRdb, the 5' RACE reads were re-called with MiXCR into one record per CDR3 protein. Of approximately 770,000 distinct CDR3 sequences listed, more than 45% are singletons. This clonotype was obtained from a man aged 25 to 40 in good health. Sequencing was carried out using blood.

The CDR3 DNA sequence: TGCAGTGCTACTAAAGCGGTGAGCTCCTACACTGAGCAGTACTTC. Translating gives CSATKAVSSYTEQYF. The chain is built from TRBV20-1 and TRBJ2-5; TRBD2 might be the D (5 bases). V lost 4 bases, J lost 11 bases, and 26 bases lay in between. The CDR3 is made up of 15 amino acids. The V gene's germline CDR1 is DFQATT and CDR2 SNEGSKA (reference sequence).